The entry that follows covers one T cell receptor beta chain sequence. This clone has only one observation. What this receptor recognizes is not known. Base-call qualities are not available, and no considerably larger clone is one nucleotide away. The collaborating institutions used their own protocols to collect whole blood in K2EDTA tubes. For TCRbeta analysis, collaborators shipped samples as frozen whole blood, isolated PBMCs, or DNA extracted from either of those sample types. This record belongs to a study of blood T cell repertoires in COVID-19 (dated by TCRdb to 2020 to 2022). For the wider study: The collaborator samples originated in the United States, Italy and Spain and spanned the acute and convalescent phases of COVID-19. The material from the prospective study consisted of cDNA or gDNA derived from T cells, B-cell-depleted T cells, or PBMCs. Deeply sampled blood TCRbeta repertoires from subjects exposed to, actively infected with, or recovered from COVID-19 were included in the dataset. The repertoires were released in a freely available public database intended as a resource for research on the immune response to SARS-CoV-2. The samples were drawn from two sources: the first 160 participants of the ongoing ImmuneRACE study, and over 1,000 subjects contributed by 6 global collaborators. Nearly every sample came with metadata listing a de-identified subject ID, COVID-19 status, age in years and sex. Where HLA class I and class II types were available, the types were taken from metadata supplied by the sample provider, not from assay-based typing. The full study reports these points: The quantity of clinical and demographic metadata differed by source and by participant and was supplied without curation.

The CDR3 spans 13 residues, from the cysteine through the phenylalanine. Only the CDR3 region is kept as DNA, spanning 39 bases read in frame from base 1. Trimming costs V 0 bases and J 3 bases, and their ends lie 4 bases apart. The germline V gene yields SGHTA for CDR1 and FQGTGA for CDR2. The immunoSEQ Assay, a bias-controlled multiplex PCR, was used to amplify TCRbeta CDR3 regions from genomic DNA. Per the authors' processing: Nucleated cell counts per sample were estimated from amplification of reference gene primers within the assay. Sequence reads were collapsed and filtered to measure the absolute abundance of every unique TCRbeta CDR3 rearrangement. For each sample, productive Simpson clonality was calculated by taking the square root of Simpson's diversity index across productive rearrangements. Not all clones reach the TCRdb copy of this immuneACCESS table, which keeps in-frame sequences only. Checked studies attribute under half of the gap to unresolved V genes and leave the rest unexplained. V and J calls and clone size are those listed in that table; D and trimming were worked out from the DNA. The sample profile shows fewer than 200,000 clones; under 80% of them were found once. Around 3% of the sample is taken by the ten largest.

The rearranged chain carries TRBV7-3 and TRBJ2-3, with no confident D gene call. This TCR was sampled from a woman aged 80 or over with acute or convalescent COVID-19. What was sequenced was peripheral blood. The DNA sequence follows: TGTGCCAGCAGCTTAACGTATACAGATACGCAGTATTTT. Protein translation: CASSLTYTDTQYF.